This passage covers 29 T cell receptor beta chains from one sample sequenced in a study of T cell repertoires in aging, cancer and after chemotherapy. Peripheral blood genomic DNA, not sorted cells or RNA, was the template. Rearranged V-D-J TRB sequences were amplified with a mixed TRB-A/B primer pool. TCRdb re-derived calls from the multiplex PCR reads in MiXCR, one entry per CDR3 protein. Here the sample spans thousands of distinct CDR3 sequences, 20% to 30% being singletons. The sequencing input was blood. These receptor sequences come from a human donor with a solid tumor.

Relative to its sample, this clonotype is medium-sized. This sequence joins TRBV19 and TRBJ1-5; D uncertain. The CDR3 covers 14 residues. Trimming stripped 0 bases from V and 7 bases from J, with 10 bases between. Germline lookup yields CDR1 LNHDA and CDR2 SQIVND (reference sequence). In DNA form, the CDR3 reads TGTGCCAGTAGTATAGACAGTATCAGGCAGCCCCAGCATTTT. Translated: CASSIDSIRQPQHF.

This clonotype is judged medium-sized. This chain links TRBV7-9 with TRBJ2-5, with TRBD2 as a possible D gene (6 bases). Germline loops: CDR1 SEHNR, CDR2 FQNEAQ (reference sequence). The CDR3 covers 15 residues. Deletions cut 1 base from V and 2 bases from J, with 11 bases between. CDR3 coding DNA: TGTGCCAGCAGCTTAGGGACTACCCGTCAAGAGACCCAGTACTTC. Protein: CASSLGTTRQETQYF.

As regards this clonotype: A clone one base away is much larger, so this may be a read error. This rearrangement joins TRBV7-9 to TRBJ2-1; D possibly matches TRBD1 or TRBD2 (6 bases each). The CDR3 runs 17 residues. Germline V gene lookup returns CDR1 SEHNR and CDR2 FQNEAQ (reference sequence). The CDR3 reads CANSLPTVGGEGDEQFF. The CDR3 nucleotides are TGTGCCAACAGCCTCCCCACCGTCGGGGGAGAGGGGGATGAGCAGTTCTTC.

This clonotype is judged medium-sized. The chain couples TRBV6-5 to TRBJ1-1; D gene unclear. Trimming removed 6 bases from V and 0 bases from J, with 11 bases in between. Germline V gene data show CDR1 as MNHEY and CDR2 as SVGAGI. The CDR3 consists of 14 residues. The CDR3 protein is CASSPYPMNTEAFF. CDR3 sequence (DNA): TGTGCCAGCAGCCCCTACCCCATGAACACTGAAGCTTTCTTT.

Sample share makes this clonotype medium-sized. This chain links TRBV4-3 with TRBJ2-2; perhaps TRBD1 as D (5 bases). Germline assignment: CDR1 LGHNA and CDR2 YSLEER. Trimming removed 0 bases at V and 4 bases at J, with 9 bases between. CDR3 length: 15 residues. CDR3 loop: CASSQEGVGTGELFF. For the CDR3, the DNA is TGCGCCAGCAGCCAAGAAGGGGTTGGCACCGGGGAGCTGTTTTTT.

Details on this clonotype: This could be a read error, since a much larger clone is one nucleotide away. The V call is TRBV11-2, the J call TRBJ2-7, with TRBD2 as a possible D gene (7 bases). The CDR3 is made up of 15 amino acids. Germline V CDR1 and CDR2: SGHAT, FQNNGV. The germline V and J ends were trimmed by 2 bases and 5 bases, with 16 bases remaining between them. Written as DNA, the CDR3 is TGTGCCAGCAGCTTACACGGGGGGCGGGACGACGAGCAGTACTTC. It translates to CASSLHGGRDDEQYF.

By its share, this clonotype is medium-sized. V gene TRBV7-9 combines with J gene TRBJ2-3; the match to TRBD2 covers 9 bases. Germline CDR1 and CDR2: SEHNR and FQNEAQ (reference sequence). The CDR3 is 18 residues long. J gave up 2 bases and V 5 bases, and 14 bases lay outside the gene matches. The DNA for the CDR3 is TGTGCCAGCAGCGCGCCCCCCCGGACTAGCGAGAACACAGATACGCAGTATTTT. It encodes CASSAPPRTSENTDTQYF.

In this sample, this clonotype is medium-sized. The rearrangement uses TRBV6-5 and TRBJ2-3, with D perhaps assigned TRBD1 or TRBD2 (5 bases each). Germline V gene lookup returns CDR1 MNHEY and CDR2 SVGAGI. Trimming pared 4 bases from V and 5 bases from J, leaving 22 bases between. The CDR3 runs to 17 residues. The chain's CDR3 is CASSSRAGREGIDTQYF. The CDR3 nucleotides read TGTGCCAGCAGTTCGCGCGCCGGGCGTGAGGGGATAGATACGCAGTATTTT.

By sample fraction, this clonotype is medium-sized. V usage is TRBV25-1 and J usage is TRBJ2-1; TRBD2 agrees at 9 bases. This CDR3 is built from 16 residues. V gave up 3 bases and J gave up 3 bases; unmatched junction bases: 6. Germline V gene data show CDR1 as MGHDK and CDR2 as SYGVNS. The CDR3 DNA sequence: TGTGCCAGCAGTGAGACTAGCGGATTATACTACAATGAGCAGTTCTTC. Protein: CASSETSGLYYNEQFF.

This clonotype has just a few counts. The V call is TRBV7-7, the J call TRBJ2-7; D perhaps matches TRBD2 (6 bases). The CDR3 extends over 13 amino acids. Germline assignment: CDR1 SSHAT and CDR2 FNYEAQ (reference sequence). V was shortened by 4 bases and J by 6 bases, with 13 bases between the two germline ends. The CDR3 sequence is CASSSGVGSEQYF. CDR3 in DNA: TGTGCCAGCAGCTCGGGAGTTGGCTCCGAGCAGTACTTC.

This clonotype is medium-sized (0.01 to 0.1%) within its sample. The CDR3 here is CASSFGTIFAGELFF. The CDR3 nucleotides read TGTGCCAGCAGCTTTGGGACAATTTTTGCCGGGGAGCTGTTTTTT. The chain is built from TRBV7-9 and TRBJ2-2; maybe TRBD1 (6 bases). This CDR3 is 15 amino acids long. Germline CDR1 and CDR2: SEHNR and FQNEAQ (reference sequence). Trimming shortened V by 3 bases and J by 6 bases, and 14 bases separated the two germline ends.

The chain combines TRBV10-1 with TRBJ2-2; D possibly corresponds to TRBD1 (6 bases). The germline V gene has CDR1 WNHNN and CDR2 SYGVQD (reference sequence). The V end lost 3 bases, the J end lost 3 bases, and 17 bases lay between the germline ends. This CDR3 region has 17 residues. Written as DNA, the CDR3 is TGCGCCAGCAGTGACCCCATGCCAGGGGCGCACACCGGGGAGCTGTTTTTT. Its translation: CASSDPMPGAHTGELFF.

The chain carries TRBV6-5 and TRBJ2-2; 8 bases are shared with TRBD2. The CDR3 totals 16 residues. V was clipped by 2 bases and J by 3 bases; unmatched bases: 5. Germline CDR1 reads MNHEY; CDR2 reads SVGAGI. The CDR3 here is CASSYTSGRHTGELFF. The CDR3 DNA sequence: TGTGCCAGCAGTTACACCAGCGGGAGACACACCGGGGAGCTGTTTTTT.

In this sample, this clonotype is medium-sized. The V gene is TRBV27, the J gene TRBJ1-3, with D possibly TRBD1 on 6 matching bases. CDR1 MNHEY and CDR2 SMNVEV come from the germline V gene (reference sequence). V lost 5 bases to trimming and J lost 2 bases, with 16 bases between them. The CDR3 is made up of 16 amino acids. The CDR3 coding sequence is TGTGCCAGCAGTCCCTCGGAGGGGGAGGCTGGAAACACCATATATTTT. As protein: CASSPSEGEAGNTIYF.

This clonotype is labeled medium-sized. V and J are TRBV7-2 and TRBJ1-4; 10 nucleotides match TRBD1. CDR1 and CDR2 (germline): SGHTA, FQGNSA. The CDR3 has 13 amino acids. Unmatched junction bases numbered 2, after V lost 2 bases and J lost 11 bases. The CDR3 is CASSLTDRGKLFF. For the CDR3, the DNA is TGTGCCAGCAGCTTAACGGACAGGGGGAAACTGTTTTTT.

By share, this clonotype counts as large (0.1 to 1%). The chain has TRBV6-5 and TRBJ2-2, with 7 bases fitting TRBD2. CDR3 length: 14 residues. Germline trimming cut 2 bases from V and 7 bases from J; bases unmatched to any gene: 4. CDR1 MNHEY and CDR2 SVGAGI come from the germline V gene. The CDR3 DNA reads as TGTGCCAGCAGTTACGACAGCGGGGTCGGGGAGCTGTTTTTT. This encodes CASSYDSGVGELFF.

This clonotype has just a few counts. The chain uses TRBV28 and TRBJ2-4, with D perhaps TRBD1 or TRBD2 (5 bases each). Germline V gene sequence: CDR1 MDHEN, CDR2 SYDVKM. The CDR3 loop spans 16 amino acids. The V end lost 2 bases, the J end lost 2 bases, and 13 bases lay between the germline ends. The chain's CDR3 is CASSLGGSGSKNIQYF. CDR3 nucleotide sequence: TGTGCCAGCAGTTTAGGGGGATCAGGTTCCAAAAACATTCAGTACTTC.

This clonotype was seen only once. A read error may explain this, as a much larger clone is one base away. The chain recombines TRBV18 with TRBJ1-6, with TRBD1 matching 9 bases. V dropped 5 bases and J dropped 12; count of bases not matched to a gene: 8. Per germline, CDR1 KGHSH and CDR2 LQKENI. The length of the CDR3 is 14 residues. CDR3 in DNA: TGTGCCAGCTCATCCGGGACAGGGTCTTTACCCCTCCACTTT. It codes for CASSSGTGSLPLHF.

By sample fraction, this clonotype is medium-sized (0.01 to 0.1%). The chain carries TRBV10-3 and TRBJ1-5; 8 bases map to TRBD1. V was clipped by 6 bases and J by 7 bases; unmatched bases: 5. CDR1 and CDR2 (germline): ENHRY, SYGVKD. The CDR3 length is 13 residues. DNA of the CDR3: TGTGCCATCAGCACTCAGGGGGCACAGCCCCAGCATTTT. Encoded protein: CAISTQGAQPQHF.

The chain recombines TRBV29-1 with TRBJ1-2; D gene uncertain. The CDR3 consists of 13 residues. In germline, CDR1 is SQVTM, CDR2 ANQGSEA. Trimming pared 2 bases from V and 4 bases from J, leaving 11 bases between. The CDR3: CSVERSKGYGYTF. CDR3 in DNA: TGCAGCGTTGAACGCAGTAAAGGCTATGGCTACACCTTC.

By share, this clonotype ranks as medium-sized. The chain uses TRBV27 and TRBJ2-5, with 9 bases identical to TRBD2. In germline, CDR1 is MNHEY, CDR2 SMNVEV (reference sequence). This CDR3 has 21 residues. V was pared by 0 bases and J by 6 bases, with 23 bases of the junction left unmatched. CDR3 sequence: CASSLSGRASGTAIQMKTQYF. CDR3 DNA: TGTGCCAGCAGTTTATCGGGGCGGGCTAGCGGGACAGCCATACAAATGAAGACCCAGTACTTC.

By share of the sample, this clonotype is medium-sized. This chain connects TRBV12-3 or TRBV12-4 to TRBJ2-1, with D possibly TRBD2 on 6 matching bases. V lost 4 bases, J lost 12 bases, and 13 bases lay in between. This CDR3 comprises 12 residues. Here the CDR3 DNA reads TGTGCCAGCAGTTCGAGCGGGCTGGGGCAGTTCTTC. It codes for CASSSSGLGQFF.

The CDR3 DNA reads TGTGCCAGCTCAGAGGTGGCTCCCAACCTGGCTGGTAATCATGGCTACACCTTC. Protein sequence: CASSEVAPNLAGNHGYTF. V is TRBV18 and J is TRBJ1-2; D ambiguous. V lost 5 bases and J lost 6, with 28 bases in between. Germline V gives CDR1 KGHSH, CDR2 LQKENI. The CDR3 consists of 18 residues.

The V call is TRBV5-1, the J call TRBJ2-7; 11 nucleotides align to TRBD1. This CDR3 spans 13 amino acids. The V segment lost 0 bases and the J segment 7 bases; nucleotides outside the gene matches: 0. Looked up from germline, CDR1 is SGHRS and CDR2 is YFSETQ. CDR3 in DNA: TGCGCCAGCAGCTTGGGGGACAGGGGGGAGCAGTACTTC. This codes for CASSLGDRGEQYF.

By sample share, this clonotype is medium-sized (0.01 to 0.1%). The chain combines TRBV6-1 with TRBJ1-4; maybe TRBD1 (5 bases). The V end was cut by 5 bases, the J end by 7 bases, with 14 bases between. The germline gives CDR1 MNHNS, CDR2 SASEGT. This CDR3 region has 14 residues. CDR3 nucleotide sequence: TGTGCCAGCAGTCCCCAGGGCAGGCTTGAAAAACTGTTTTTT. This translates into CASSPQGRLEKLFF.

This clonotype showed up just once. This chain joins TRBV27 and TRBJ2-7, with a weak D call TRBD2 (6 bases). Germline CDR1 reads MNHEY; CDR2 reads SMNVEV (reference sequence). This CDR3 comprises 13 residues. V was trimmed by 6 bases and J by 2 bases, leaving 11 bases between them. The CDR3 DNA is TGTGCCAGCAGCCTGGGACTGGCCTACGAGCAGTACTTC. It codes for CASSLGLAYEQYF.

In its sample, this clonotype is medium-sized. This chain uses TRBV27 with TRBJ2-7, with TRBD1 matching 7 bases. The CDR3 length is 14 residues. The ends lost 6 bases at V and 6 bases at J; junction bases unmatched: 11. Germline values: CDR1 MNHEY, CDR2 SMNVEV (reference sequence). CDR3: CASRTGQMNGEQYF. Written as DNA, the CDR3 is TGTGCCAGCAGAACGGGACAGATGAATGGCGAGCAGTACTTC.

This clonotype was seen a handful of times. This rearrangement joins TRBV5-4 to TRBJ2-3, with TRBD2 matching over 9 bases. The junction had 11 bases not matched to a gene; V was cut back by 4 bases and J by 5 bases. This CDR3 has 16 amino acids. The germline V gene has CDR1 SGHNT and CDR2 YYREEE (reference sequence). The CDR3 spells CASSHNSGRQGDTQYF. CDR3 coding DNA: TGTGCCAGCAGCCATAATAGCGGGAGACAGGGAGATACGCAGTATTTT.

This clonotype occurred once. The chain couples TRBV29-1 to TRBJ2-3; 7 bases are a match to TRBD2. The CDR3 totals 15 residues. Germline assignment: CDR1 SQVTM and CDR2 ANQGSEA. Trimming at V came to 8 bases and at J to 2 bases, leaving 13 bases not matched to a gene. The CDR3 DNA reads as TGCAGCTACCTCACTAGCGCGAAACCCACAGATACGCAGTATTTT. Its translation: CSYLTSAKPTDTQYF.